This T cell receptor (beta chain) was identified in a study of human T cells and chemical hapten exposure. Time point in this sample: pre-sensitization, week 0. Indicated treatment: therapeutic diphenylcyclopropenone sensitization with weekly scalp DPC. Unfractionated whole blood yielded total RNA. The study used a library that attached unique molecular identifiers to individual cDNA molecules. TCRdb ran MiXCR on the RACE reads and lists one entry per CDR3 protein. The data contain 180,000 or so distinct CDR3 sequences, 25% to 30% of them singletons. The ends lost 3 bases at V and 7 bases at J; junction bases unmatched: 4. The CDR3 runs to 14 residues.

This chain connects TRBV12-3 or TRBV12-4 to TRBJ2-1; 9 bases line up with TRBD2. The material sequenced was whole blood, taken in connection with sensitization to the hapten diphenylcyclopropenone (DPC). The TCR originated in a woman aged 30 to 39 with alopecia areata. Some clones in this sample may be carry-over from other donors' samples. The CDR3 nucleotides are TGTGCCAGCAGTTTTAGCGGGAGTCGGAATGAGCAGTTCTTC. Its translation is CASSFSGSRNEQFF.